This TCR beta chain was captured in a study of T cells in Graves' hyperthyroidism and ophthalmopathy. General study points: Peripheral blood also featured most of the thyroid clonotypes expanded above 0.001.

The germline V and J ends were trimmed by 5 bases and 5 bases, with 13 bases remaining between them. Germline lookup yields CDR1 SGHVS and CDR2 FQNEAQ. The CDR3 consists of 13 residues. Amplification of TCR beta CDR3 regions was performed using RNA transcripts as template. The primer set for the first-round RT-PCR of the TCR CDR3 was HTBI. TCRdb independently ran MiXCR on the multiplex PCR reads; one entry per CDR3 protein. The sample lists roughly 500,000 distinct CDR3 sequences, under 60% occurring once. The sample holds many counts of this clonotype. Its antigen is currently unknown. The chain joins TRBV7-8 to TRBJ2-7; D might be TRBD2 (5 bases). The specimen was peripheral blood or thyroid tissue (not recorded which). The origin of this receptor is an adult woman with Graves' disease, either hyperthyroidism or ophthalmopathy (not recorded which). CDR3 DNA: TGTGCCAGCAGCCTAACGGGGTTGGACGAGCAGTACTTC. Its protein is CASSLTGLDEQYF.